Reported below is one TCR beta chain. The CDR3 runs to 14 residues. V was shortened by 0 bases and J by 3 bases, with 10 bases between the two germline ends. Germline CDR1 reads SGHDT; CDR2 reads YYEEEE. This record comes from a study of chemoradiotherapy in HPV16-positive cancers. Method: immunoSEQ multiplex PCR; TCRdb's copy keeps in-frame clones and lacks some. Of some 600 clones in the sample, 80% to 90% were seen once. The clonotype originates from a human donor with HPV-associated anogenital cancer. The sample was tumor tissue, taken from a patient who underwent chemoradiotherapy. The chain is built from TRBV5-6 and TRBJ2-7; D uncertain. The CDR3 loop is CASSLVVGIYEQYF. In DNA form, the CDR3 reads TGTGCCAGCAGCTTGGTTGTGGGGATCTACGAGCAGTACTTC.